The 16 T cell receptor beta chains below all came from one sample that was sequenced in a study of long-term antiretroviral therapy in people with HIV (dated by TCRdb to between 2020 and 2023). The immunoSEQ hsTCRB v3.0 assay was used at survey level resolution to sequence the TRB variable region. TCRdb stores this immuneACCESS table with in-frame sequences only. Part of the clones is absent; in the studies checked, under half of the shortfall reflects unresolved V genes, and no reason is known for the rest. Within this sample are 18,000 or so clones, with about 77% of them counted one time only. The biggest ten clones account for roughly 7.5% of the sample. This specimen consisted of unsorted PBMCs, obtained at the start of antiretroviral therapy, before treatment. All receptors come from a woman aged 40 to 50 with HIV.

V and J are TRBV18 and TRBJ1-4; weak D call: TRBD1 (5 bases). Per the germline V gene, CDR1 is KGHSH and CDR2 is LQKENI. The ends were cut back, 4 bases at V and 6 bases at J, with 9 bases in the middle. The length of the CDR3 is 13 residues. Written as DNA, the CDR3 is TGTGCCAGCTCACATGGCAGGGATGAAAAACTGTTTTTT. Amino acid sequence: CASSHGRDEKLFF.

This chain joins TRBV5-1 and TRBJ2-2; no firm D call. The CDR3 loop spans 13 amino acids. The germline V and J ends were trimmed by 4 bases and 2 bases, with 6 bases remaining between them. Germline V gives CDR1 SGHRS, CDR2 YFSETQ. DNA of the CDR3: TGCGCCAGCAGCACCCAAAACACCGGGGAGCTGTTTTTT. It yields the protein CASSTQNTGELFF.

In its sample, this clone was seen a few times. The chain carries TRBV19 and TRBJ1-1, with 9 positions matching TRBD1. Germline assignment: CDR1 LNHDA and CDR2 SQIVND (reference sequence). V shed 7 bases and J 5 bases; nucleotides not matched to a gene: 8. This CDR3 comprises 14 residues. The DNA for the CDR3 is TGTGCCAGTACGCCGGACAGGGGAGTGACTGAAGCTTTCTTT. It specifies CASTPDRGVTEAFF.

The CDR3 sequence is CASKDYRGPTGELFF. The CDR3 DNA follows: TGCGCCAGCAAGGATTACAGGGGGCCTACCGGGGAGCTGTTTTTT. This chain uses TRBV4-1 with TRBJ2-2, with 9 bases matching TRBD1. This CDR3 has 15 residues. The V gene end was trimmed by 7 bases and the J gene end by 5 bases; junction bases not matched to a gene: 8. CDR1 MGHRA and CDR2 YSYEKL come from the germline V gene.

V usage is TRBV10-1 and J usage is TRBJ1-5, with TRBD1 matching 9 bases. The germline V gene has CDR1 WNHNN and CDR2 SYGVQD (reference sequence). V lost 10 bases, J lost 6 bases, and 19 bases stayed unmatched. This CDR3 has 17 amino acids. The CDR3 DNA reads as TGCGCCACCACGAAAAAGCGGGGACAGGGTAACGGTCAGCCCCAGCATTTT. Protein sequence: CATTKKRGQGNGQPQHF.

The CDR3: CARYDMTRLAGQYF. CDR3 coding DNA: TGCGCCAGATACGATATGACGAGACTAGCGGGGCAGTATTTT. V and J are TRBV5-1 and TRBJ2-3; 10 bases are a match to TRBD2. CDR3 length: 14 amino acids. Germline CDR1 and CDR2: SGHRS and YFSETQ. V trimming: 8 bases; J trimming: 11 bases; junction bases outside the gene matches: 14. Using reference TRBV5-1 and TRBJ2-3 for the parts outside the CDR3, the full variable domain is KAGVTQTPRYLIKTRGQQVTLSCSPISGHRSVSWYQQTPGQGLQFLFEYFSETQRNKGNFPGRFSGRQFSNSRSEMNVSTLELGDSALYLCARYDMTRLAGQYFGPGTRLTVL.

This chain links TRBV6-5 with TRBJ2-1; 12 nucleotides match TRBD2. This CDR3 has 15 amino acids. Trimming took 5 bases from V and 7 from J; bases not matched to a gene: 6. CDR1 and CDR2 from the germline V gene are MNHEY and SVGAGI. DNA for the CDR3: TGTGCCAGCAGTCCAACTAGCGGGGGGTGGAATGAGCAGTTCTTC. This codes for CASSPTSGGWNEQFF.

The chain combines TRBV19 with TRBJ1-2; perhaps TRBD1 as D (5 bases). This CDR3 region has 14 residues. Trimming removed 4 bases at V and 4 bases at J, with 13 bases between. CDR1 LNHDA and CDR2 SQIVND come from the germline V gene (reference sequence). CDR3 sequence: CASSSLDRSYGYTF. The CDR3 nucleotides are TGTGCCAGTAGTAGCCTCGACAGATCCTATGGCTACACCTTC.

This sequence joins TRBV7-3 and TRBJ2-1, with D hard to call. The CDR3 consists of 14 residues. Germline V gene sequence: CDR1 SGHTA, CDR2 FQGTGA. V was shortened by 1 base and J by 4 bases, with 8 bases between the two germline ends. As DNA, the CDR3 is TGTGCCAGCAGCTTAAGGTCAGGTTACAATGAGCAGTTCTTC. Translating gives CASSLRSGYNEQFF.

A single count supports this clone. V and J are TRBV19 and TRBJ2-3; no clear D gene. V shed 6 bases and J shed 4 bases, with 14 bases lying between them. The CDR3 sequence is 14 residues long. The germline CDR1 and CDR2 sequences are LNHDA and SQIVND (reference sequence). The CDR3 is CASSPDGEADTQYF. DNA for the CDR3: TGTGCCAGTAGCCCTGACGGAGAAGCAGATACGCAGTATTTT. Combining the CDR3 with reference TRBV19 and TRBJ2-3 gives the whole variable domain DGGITQSPKYLFRKEGQNVTLSCEQNLNHDAMYWYRQDPGQGLRLIYYSQIVNDFQKGDIAEGYSVSREKKESFPLTVTSAQKNPTAFYLCASSPDGEADTQYFGPGTRLTVL.

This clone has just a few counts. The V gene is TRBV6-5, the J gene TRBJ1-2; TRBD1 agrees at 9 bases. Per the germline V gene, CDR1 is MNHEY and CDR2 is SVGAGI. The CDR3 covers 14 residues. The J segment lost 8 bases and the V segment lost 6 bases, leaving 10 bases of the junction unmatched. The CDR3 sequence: CASSDLQGAWGYTF. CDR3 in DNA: TGTGCCAGCAGCGACCTACAGGGGGCTTGGGGCTACACCTTC.

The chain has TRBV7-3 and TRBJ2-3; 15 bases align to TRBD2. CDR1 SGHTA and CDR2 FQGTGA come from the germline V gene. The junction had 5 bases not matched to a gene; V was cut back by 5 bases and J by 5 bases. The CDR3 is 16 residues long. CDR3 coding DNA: TGTGCCAGCAGCATCGGACTAGCGGGGGGGATAGATACGCAGTATTTT. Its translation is CASSIGLAGGIDTQYF.

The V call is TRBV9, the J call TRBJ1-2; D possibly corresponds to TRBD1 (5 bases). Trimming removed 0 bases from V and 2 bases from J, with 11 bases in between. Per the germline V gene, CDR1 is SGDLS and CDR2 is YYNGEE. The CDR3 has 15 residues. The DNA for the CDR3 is TGTGCCAGCAGCGTAGGCGCAGGGCCCAACTATGGCTACACCTTC. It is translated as CASSVGAGPNYGYTF.

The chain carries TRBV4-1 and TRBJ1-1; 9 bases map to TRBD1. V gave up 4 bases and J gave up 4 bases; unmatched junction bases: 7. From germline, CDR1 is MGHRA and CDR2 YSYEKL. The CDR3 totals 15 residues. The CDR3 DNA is TGCGCCAGCAGCCGTGGGGACAGGGACGGCACTGAAGCTTTCTTT. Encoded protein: CASSRGDRDGTEAFF.

In DNA, the CDR3 is TGTGCCAGCAGTGAACAACGGGAGGGGGGAGACGAGCAGTTCTTC. It is translated as CASSEQREGGDEQFF. The chain carries TRBV6-1 and TRBJ2-1; TRBD2 agrees at 8 bases. Trimming at V came to 2 bases and at J to 10 bases, leaving 10 bases not matched to a gene. CDR3 length: 15 residues. Germline CDR1 reads MNHNS; CDR2 reads SASEGT.

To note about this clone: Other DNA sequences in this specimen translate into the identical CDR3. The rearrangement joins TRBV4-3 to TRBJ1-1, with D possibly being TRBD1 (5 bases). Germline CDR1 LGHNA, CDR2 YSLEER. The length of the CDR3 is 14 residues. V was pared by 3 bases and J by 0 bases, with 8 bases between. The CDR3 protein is CASSHGGVNTEAFF. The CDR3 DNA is TGCGCCAGCAGCCATGGGGGGGTGAACACTGAAGCTTTCTTT.